This T cell receptor (beta chain) emerged from a study of shared clonotypes between healthy human individuals. Libraries were prepared by immunoSEQ multiplex PCR; TCRdb keeps only in-frame clonotypes and omits some of them. The sample gives a few million clones, 90% to 95% of which show up once; 0.39% is in the top ten. The CDR3 is 15 amino acids. Germline V CDR1 and CDR2: LNHDA, SQIVND (reference sequence). The V end lost 6 bases, the J end lost 6 bases, and 18 bases lay between the germline ends. V is TRBV19 and J is TRBJ1-5; D might be TRBD1 (6 bases). The TCR was taken from a man younger than 35 in good health. Some clones in this sample may be carry-over from other donors' samples. Input material: naive CD4+ T cells from PBMCs. Subset meaning: CD45RA+ positively selected. CDR3 DNA: TGTGCCAGTAGGACGAGGACAAGGGGGACTCAGCCCCAGCATTTT. The encoded protein is CASRTRTRGTQPQHF.